The clone carrying this T cell receptor (beta chain) was seen a handful of times. What it binds is unknown. Primers used in a second PCR of roughly 6 to 12 cycles were a sample-barcoded 5' primer and a J-beta primer mix. Every cDNA was tagged by a template-switch adaptor with 12 random nucleotides. Researchers report that each sample yielded at least 3 million CDR3-containing paired-end reads. TCRdb re-called the 5' RACE reads with MiXCR, one entry per CDR3 protein. Here the sample spans hundreds of thousands of distinct CDR3 sequences, around 45% being singletons. This sample is part of a study of blood T cells in healthy people across ages. Notes on the study in general: When one million T cells were used, diversity estimates were thought to be underestimates.

The CDR3 contains 17 residues. Germline CDR1 is LGHNA and CDR2 is YSLEER. V shed 1 base, J shed 3 bases, and the junction held 4 bases outside the gene matches. Each individual donor underwent a draw of 8 to 10 milliliters of peripheral blood. The sample was blood. The sequence derives from a woman in her sixties or seventies in good health. The gene calls are TRBV4-3 and TRBJ2-3; 13 bases agree with TRBD2. Written as DNA, the CDR3 is TGCGCCAGCAGCCAAGGGACTAGCGGGAGTTCAACAGATACGCAGTATTTT. Protein: CASSQGTSGSSTDTQYF.